These 7 T cell receptor beta chains share one sample of origin, sequenced in a study of OX40 agonist ivuxolimab in advanced cancers. This table comes from immunoSEQ multiplex PCR, and its TCRdb copy is limited to in-frame clones, with some not included. The table records some 70,000 clones, 84% of them present only once. The sequences come from CD4+ or CD8+ T cells sorted from blood, collected in a trial of the OX40 agonist ivuxolimab. Receptors were obtained from an adult with an advanced solid tumor such as melanoma, head and neck, liver or kidney cancer.

The rearrangement joins TRBV4-2 to TRBJ1-6; 7 positions match TRBD1. CDR3 length equals 16 residues. Germline CDR1 is LGHNA and CDR2 is YNFKEQ. The J segment lost 7 bases and the V segment lost 4 bases, leaving 10 bases of the junction unmatched. The CDR3 here is CASSLSRDSSNSPLHF. CDR3 sequence (DNA): TGTGCCAGCAGCCTATCCCGGGACAGCTCGAATTCACCCCTCCACTTT.

The CDR3 region is CASGQGKLYEQYF. The CDR3 DNA reads as TGTGCCAGCGGACAGGGGAAATTGTACGAGCAGTACTTC. The rearrangement uses TRBV7-2 and TRBJ2-7; 9 bases are shared with TRBD1. Germline V gene data show CDR1 as SGHTA and CDR2 as FQGNSA. CDR3 length: 13 amino acids. Trimming took 8 bases from V and 4 from J; bases not matched to a gene: 6.

This chain joins TRBV15 and TRBJ1-1; D ambiguous. The germline CDR1 and CDR2 sequences are LNHNV and YYDKDF (reference sequence). Trimming shortened V by 0 bases and J by 7 bases, and 6 bases separated the two germline ends. This CDR3 region has 12 residues. CDR3 sequence reads: CATSREDGEAFF. The CDR3 DNA follows: TGTGCCACCAGCAGAGAGGACGGTGAAGCTTTCTTT. Supplemented by reference TRBV15 and TRBJ1-1, the full variable domain reads DAMVIQNPRYQVTQFGKPVTLSCSQTLNHNVMYWYQQKSSQAPKLLFHYYDKDFNNEADTPDNFQSRRPNTSFCFLDIRSPGLGDTAMYLCATSREDGEAFFGQGTRLTVV.

The genes are TRBV28 and TRBJ1-5; no reliable D call. Per germline, CDR1 MDHEN and CDR2 SYDVKM. Trimming took off 3 bases at V and 0 bases at J, with 3 bases between the two ends. The CDR3 consists of 13 residues. The CDR3 bases are TGTGCCAGCAGTTTGGATAGCAATCAGCCCCAGCATTTT. Protein product: CASSLDSNQPQHF.

This chain uses TRBV25-1 with TRBJ2-3; no definite D call. V was trimmed by 2 bases and J by 7 bases, leaving 10 bases between them. The germline V gene encodes CDR1 MGHDK and CDR2 SYGVNS. CDR3 length: 13 residues. CDR3 residues: CASSEGHVNTQYF. The CDR3 DNA reads as TGTGCCAGCAGTGAAGGCCACGTTAATACGCAGTATTTT.

The chain recombines TRBV11-2 with TRBJ2-7, with TRBD1 matching 8 bases. The trim removed 7 bases at V and 7 bases at J, leaving 15 bases unmatched. In germline, CDR1 is SGHAT, CDR2 FQNNGV. The CDR3 loop spans 15 amino acids. For the CDR3, the DNA is TGTGCCAGCAACTCCAGGGGGCTTCCCTTAGAGGAGCAGTACTTC. Translated: CASNSRGLPLEEQYF.

The rearrangement links TRBV7-3 to TRBJ2-2; the D is unclear. Germline V lookup: CDR1 SGHTA, CDR2 FQGTGA. Trimming shortened V by 1 base and J by 3 bases, and 3 bases separated the two germline ends. The CDR3 sequence is 13 residues long. The CDR3 DNA sequence: TGTGCCAGCAGCTTAAGTCACACCGGGGAGCTGTTTTTT. Its translation is CASSLSHTGELFF.